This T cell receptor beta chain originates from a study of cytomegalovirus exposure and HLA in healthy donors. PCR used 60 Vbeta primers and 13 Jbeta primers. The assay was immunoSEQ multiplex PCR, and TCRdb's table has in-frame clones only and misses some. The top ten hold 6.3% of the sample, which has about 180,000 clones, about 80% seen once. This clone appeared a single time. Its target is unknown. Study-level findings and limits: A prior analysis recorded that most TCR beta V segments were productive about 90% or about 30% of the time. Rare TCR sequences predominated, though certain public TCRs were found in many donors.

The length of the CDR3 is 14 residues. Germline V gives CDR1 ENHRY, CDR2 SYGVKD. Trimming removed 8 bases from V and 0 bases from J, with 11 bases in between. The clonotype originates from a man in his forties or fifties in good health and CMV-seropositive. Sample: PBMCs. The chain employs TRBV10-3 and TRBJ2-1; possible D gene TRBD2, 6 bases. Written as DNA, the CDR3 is TGTGCCATCGGAGCGGGCGGCTCCTACAATGAGCAGTTCTTC. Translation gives CAIGAGGSYNEQFF.